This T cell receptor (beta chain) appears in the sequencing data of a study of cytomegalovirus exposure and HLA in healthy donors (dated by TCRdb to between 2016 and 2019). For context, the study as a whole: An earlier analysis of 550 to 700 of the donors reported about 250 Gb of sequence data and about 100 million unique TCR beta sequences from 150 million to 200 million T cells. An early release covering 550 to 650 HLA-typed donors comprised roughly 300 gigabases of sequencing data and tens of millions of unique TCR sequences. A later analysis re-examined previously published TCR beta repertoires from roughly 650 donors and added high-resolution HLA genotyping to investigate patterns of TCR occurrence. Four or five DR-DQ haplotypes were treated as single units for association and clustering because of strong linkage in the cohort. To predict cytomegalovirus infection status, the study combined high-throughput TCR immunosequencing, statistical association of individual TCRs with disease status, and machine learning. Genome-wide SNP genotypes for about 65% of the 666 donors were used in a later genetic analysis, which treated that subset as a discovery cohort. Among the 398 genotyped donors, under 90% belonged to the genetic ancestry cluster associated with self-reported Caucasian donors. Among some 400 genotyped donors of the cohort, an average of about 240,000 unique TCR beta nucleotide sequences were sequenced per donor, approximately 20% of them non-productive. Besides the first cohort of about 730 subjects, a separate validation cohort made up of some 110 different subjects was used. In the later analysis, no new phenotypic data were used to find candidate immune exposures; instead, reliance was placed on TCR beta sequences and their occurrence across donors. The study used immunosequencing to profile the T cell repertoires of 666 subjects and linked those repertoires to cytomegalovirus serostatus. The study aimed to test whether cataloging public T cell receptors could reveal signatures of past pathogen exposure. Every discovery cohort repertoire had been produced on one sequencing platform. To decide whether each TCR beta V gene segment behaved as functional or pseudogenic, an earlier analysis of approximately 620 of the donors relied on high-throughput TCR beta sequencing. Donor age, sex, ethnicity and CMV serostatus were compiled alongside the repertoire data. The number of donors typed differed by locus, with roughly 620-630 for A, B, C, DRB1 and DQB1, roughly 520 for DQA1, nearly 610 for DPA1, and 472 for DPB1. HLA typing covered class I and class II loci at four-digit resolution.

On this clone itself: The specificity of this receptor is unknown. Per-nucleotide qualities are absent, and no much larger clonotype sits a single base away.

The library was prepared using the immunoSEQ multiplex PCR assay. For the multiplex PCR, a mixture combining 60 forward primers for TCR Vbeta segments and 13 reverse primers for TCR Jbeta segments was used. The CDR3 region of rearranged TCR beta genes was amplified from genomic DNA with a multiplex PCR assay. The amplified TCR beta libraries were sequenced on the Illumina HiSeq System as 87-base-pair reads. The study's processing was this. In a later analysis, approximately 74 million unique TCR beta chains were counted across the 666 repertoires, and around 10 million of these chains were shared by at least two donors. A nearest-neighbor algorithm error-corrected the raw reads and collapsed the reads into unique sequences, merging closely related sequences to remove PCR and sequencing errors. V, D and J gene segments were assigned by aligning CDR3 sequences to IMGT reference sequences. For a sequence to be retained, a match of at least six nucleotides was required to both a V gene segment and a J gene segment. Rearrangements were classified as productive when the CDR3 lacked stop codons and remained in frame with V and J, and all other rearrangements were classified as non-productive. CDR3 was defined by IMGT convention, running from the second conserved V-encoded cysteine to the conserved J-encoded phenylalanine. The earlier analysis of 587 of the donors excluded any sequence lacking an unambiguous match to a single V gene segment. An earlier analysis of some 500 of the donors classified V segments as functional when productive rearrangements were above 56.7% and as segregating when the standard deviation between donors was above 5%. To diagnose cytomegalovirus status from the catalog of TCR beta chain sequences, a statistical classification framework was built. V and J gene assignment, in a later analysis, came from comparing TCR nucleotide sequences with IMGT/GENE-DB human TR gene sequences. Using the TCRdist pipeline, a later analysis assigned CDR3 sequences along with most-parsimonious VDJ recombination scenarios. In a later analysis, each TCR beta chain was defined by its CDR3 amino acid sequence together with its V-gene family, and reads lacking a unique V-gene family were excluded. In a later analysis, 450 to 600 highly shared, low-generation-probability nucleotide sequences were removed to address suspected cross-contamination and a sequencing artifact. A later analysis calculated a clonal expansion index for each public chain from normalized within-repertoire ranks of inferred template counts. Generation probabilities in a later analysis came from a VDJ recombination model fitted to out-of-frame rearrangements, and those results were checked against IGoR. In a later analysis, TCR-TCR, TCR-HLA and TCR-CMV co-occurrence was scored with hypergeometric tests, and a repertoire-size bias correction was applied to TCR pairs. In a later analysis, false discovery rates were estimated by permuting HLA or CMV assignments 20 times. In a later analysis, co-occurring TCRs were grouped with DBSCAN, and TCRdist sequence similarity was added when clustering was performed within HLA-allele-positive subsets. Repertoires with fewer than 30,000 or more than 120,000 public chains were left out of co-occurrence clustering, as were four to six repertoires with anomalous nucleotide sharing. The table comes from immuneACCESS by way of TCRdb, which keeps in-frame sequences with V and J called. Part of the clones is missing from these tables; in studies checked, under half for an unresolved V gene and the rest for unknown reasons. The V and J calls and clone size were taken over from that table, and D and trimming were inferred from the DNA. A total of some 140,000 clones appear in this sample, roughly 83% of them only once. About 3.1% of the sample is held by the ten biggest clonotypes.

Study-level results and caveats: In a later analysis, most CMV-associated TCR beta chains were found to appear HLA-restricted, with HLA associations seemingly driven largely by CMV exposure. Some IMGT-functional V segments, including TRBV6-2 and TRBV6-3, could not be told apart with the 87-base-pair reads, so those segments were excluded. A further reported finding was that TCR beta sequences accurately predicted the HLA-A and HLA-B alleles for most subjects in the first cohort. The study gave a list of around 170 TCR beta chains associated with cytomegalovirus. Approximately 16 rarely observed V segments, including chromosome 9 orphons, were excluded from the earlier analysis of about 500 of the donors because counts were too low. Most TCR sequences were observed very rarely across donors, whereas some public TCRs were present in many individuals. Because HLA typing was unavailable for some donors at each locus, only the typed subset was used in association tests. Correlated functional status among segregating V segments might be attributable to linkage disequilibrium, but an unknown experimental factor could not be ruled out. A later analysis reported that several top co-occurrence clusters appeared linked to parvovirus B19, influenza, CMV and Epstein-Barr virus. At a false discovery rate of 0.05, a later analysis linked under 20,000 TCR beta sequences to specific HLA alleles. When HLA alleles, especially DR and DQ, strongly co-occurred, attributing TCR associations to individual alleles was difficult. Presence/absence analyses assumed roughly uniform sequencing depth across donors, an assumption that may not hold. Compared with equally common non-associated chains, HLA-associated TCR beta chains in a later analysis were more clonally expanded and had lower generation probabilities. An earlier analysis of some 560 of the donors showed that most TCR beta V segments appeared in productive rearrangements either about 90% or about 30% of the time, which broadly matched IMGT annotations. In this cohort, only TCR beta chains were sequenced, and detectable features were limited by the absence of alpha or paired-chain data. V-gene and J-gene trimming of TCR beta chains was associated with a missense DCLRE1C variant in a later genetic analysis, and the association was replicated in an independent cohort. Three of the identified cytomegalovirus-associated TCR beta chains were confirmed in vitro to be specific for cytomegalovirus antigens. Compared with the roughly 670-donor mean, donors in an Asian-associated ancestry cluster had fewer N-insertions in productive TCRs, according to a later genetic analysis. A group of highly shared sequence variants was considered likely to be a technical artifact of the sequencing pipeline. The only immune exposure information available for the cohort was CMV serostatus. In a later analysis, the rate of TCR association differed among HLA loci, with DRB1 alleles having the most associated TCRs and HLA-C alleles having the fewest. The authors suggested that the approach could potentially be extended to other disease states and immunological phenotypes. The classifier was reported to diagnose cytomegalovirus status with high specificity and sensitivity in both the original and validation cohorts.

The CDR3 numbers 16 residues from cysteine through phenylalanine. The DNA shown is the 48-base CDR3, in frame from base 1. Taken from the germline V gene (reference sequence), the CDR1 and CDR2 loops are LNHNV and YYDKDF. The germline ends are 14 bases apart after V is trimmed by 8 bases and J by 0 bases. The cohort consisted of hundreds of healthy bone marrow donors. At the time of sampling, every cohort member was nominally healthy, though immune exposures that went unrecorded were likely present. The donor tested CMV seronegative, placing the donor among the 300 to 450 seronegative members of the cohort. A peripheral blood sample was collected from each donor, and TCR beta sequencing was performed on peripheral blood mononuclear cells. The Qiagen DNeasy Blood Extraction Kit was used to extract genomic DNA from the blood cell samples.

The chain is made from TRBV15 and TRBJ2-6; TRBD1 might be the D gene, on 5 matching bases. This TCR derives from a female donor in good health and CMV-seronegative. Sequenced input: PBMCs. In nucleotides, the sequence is TGTGCCACCTCAGGGATCCCGAGCTCTGGGGCCAACGTCCTGACTTTC. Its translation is CATSGIPSSGANVLTF.